The clone carrying this T cell receptor (beta chain) was detected ten times or more. TCRdb ran MiXCR on the PCR reads and lists one entry per CDR3 protein. The profile covers some 320,000 distinct CDR3 sequences, with 24% appearing a single time and around 0.7% taken by the ten largest. It was from roughly 21,000 to 960,000 sorted cells, with 10%, 30% or 50% RNA, that naive CD8 libraries came. CDR3 length equals 15 residues. V dropped 1 base and J dropped 0 bases, with 9 bases sitting between them. Germline assignment: CDR1 MNHEY and CDR2 SVGAGI. This specimen belongs to a study of molecular identifiers for immune sequencing clone quantification. As for the study in general: Replicate RNA from 20,000 or 100,000 naive CD8 T cells formed five aliquots; four were sequenced.

The receptor was isolated from a human donor in good health. Some libraries in this study had Jurkat cell RNA spiked in. The rearrangement links TRBV6-5 to TRBJ2-5, with unresolved D. The sequenced sample consisted of naive CD8+ T cells from blood, with Jurkat cell RNA spiked in. The sample's subset: FACS-sorted CD8+CD4-CCR7+CD45RA+ naive T cells. Written as DNA, the CDR3 is TGTGCCAGCAGTTACTTCTCGGCAGACCAAGAGACCCAGTACTTC. Its protein is CASSYFSADQETQYF.